This T cell receptor beta chain appears in the sequencing data of a study of T cell responses to AZD1222 COVID-19 vaccine. This clone is medium-sized by share. Some clones are missing from TCRdb's copy, which holds only in-frame ones; the method was immunoSEQ multiplex PCR. The table shows about 83,000 clones, with about 84% occurring only once. The CDR3 totals 17 residues. Per germline, CDR1 LGHDT and CDR2 YNNKEL (reference sequence). V gave up 0 bases and J gave up 8 bases; unmatched junction bases: 15. This specimen consisted of peripheral blood, obtained on day 0 of AZD1222 vaccination. This clonotype originated in an adult in good health. The chain employs TRBV3-1 (or the pseudogene TRBV3-2) and TRBJ1-2; 7 bases line up with TRBD1. Written as DNA, the CDR3 is TGTGCCAGCAGCCAAGATCATATGGCAGGGGGAATAACAGGCTACACCTTC. Translation: CASSQDHMAGGITGYTF.